This TCR beta chain stems from a study of cytomegalovirus exposure and HLA in healthy donors. In the case of this clone: The antigen is not known.

Study conclusions and caveats: A few CMV-associated chains were confirmed in vitro to be specific for CMV antigens. Cytomegalovirus-associated TCR beta chains were listed, numbering some 150.

The protocol was immunoSEQ multiplex PCR, while the TCRdb copy is restricted to in-frame clones and leaves out a portion. The data contain hundreds of thousands of clones, 80% to 90% of them singletons. V shed 3 bases, J shed 2 bases, and the junction held 5 bases outside the gene matches. The CDR3 runs to 17 residues. Germline lookup yields CDR1 MDHEN and CDR2 SYDVKM. These donors were members of the approximately 120-subject validation cohort, a group separate from the roughly 670-subject first cohort. The receptor comes from a young man in good health and CMV-seronegative. V usage is TRBV28 and J usage is TRBJ2-1, with 12 nucleotides matching TRBD1. Sequenced material: PBMCs. The CDR3 coding sequence is TGTGCCAGCAGTTTCCAGAGGGACAGGGGGCCCTACAATGAGCAGTTCTTC. Protein sequence: CASSFQRDRGPYNEQFF. Looking up the rest from reference TRBV28 and TRBJ2-1 gives the full variable domain: DVKVTQSSRYLVKRTGEKVFLECVQDMDHENMFWYRQDPGLGLRLIYFSYDVKMKEKGDIPEGYSVSREKKERFSLILESASTNQTSMYLCASSFQRDRGPYNEQFFGPGTRLTVL.